One and the same sample provided the 21 T cell receptor beta chains below, sequenced in a study of identical twins. Each CDR3 protein gets one entry after TCRdb re-called the 5' RACE reads with MiXCR. Among some 570,000 distinct CDR3 sequences listed, under 25% were seen once. This sample also appeared in a second study, on yellow fever vaccine responses in identical twins.

The specimen was CD4+ T cells sorted from blood. The receptors come from a woman younger than 35 in good health.

This clonotype has a handful of counts. This chain joins TRBV5-1 and TRBJ2-7, with 8 positions matching TRBD1. Losses at the gene ends were 4 bases for V and 6 bases for J; bases not matched to a gene: 3. Germline CDR1 and CDR2: SGHRS and YFSETQ. The CDR3 spans 12 residues. For the CDR3, the DNA is TGCGCCAGCAGCCACGACAGGGGCGAGCAGTACTTC. Its translation is CASSHDRGEQYF.

The rearrangement links TRBV11-1 to TRBJ2-3, with 14 bases matching TRBD2. The CDR3 is 18 residues long. V lost 4 bases to trimming and J lost 0 bases; unmatched junction nucleotides: 6. CDR1 is SGHAT and CDR2 is FQDESV in the germline V gene (reference sequence). The CDR3 nucleotides are TGTGCCAGCAGCTCGGGACTAGCGGGGGTATCTAGCACAGATACGCAGTATTTT. Encoded protein: CASSSGLAGVSSTDTQYF.

This chain connects TRBV2 to TRBJ2-3, with TRBD1 matching 8 bases. V dropped 4 bases and J dropped 0; count of bases not matched to a gene: 3. This CDR3 is built from 15 residues. From germline, CDR1 is SNHLY and CDR2 FYNNEI. CDR3 nucleotide sequence: TGTGCCAGCAGTGGACAGGGGCCAAGCACAGATACGCAGTATTTT. Encoded protein: CASSGQGPSTDTQYF.

The chain couples TRBV9 to TRBJ1-1; no reliable D call. With 4 bases removed from V and 1 base from J, the gap between germline ends came to 8 bases. This CDR3 comprises 13 residues. CDR1 and CDR2 from the germline V gene are SGDLS and YYNGEE. CDR3 sequence reads: CASSLWGNTEAFF. The CDR3 DNA reads as TGTGCCAGCAGCTTGTGGGGGAACACTGAAGCTTTCTTT.

The genes are TRBV12-3 or TRBV12-4 and TRBJ2-7; 14 nucleotides align to TRBD2. CDR3 length equals 16 residues. The ends lost 6 bases at V and 5 bases at J; junction bases unmatched: 9. In nucleotides, the CDR3 is TGTGCCAGCAGCCGAGGACTAGCGGGAGGTCTCCACGAGCAGTACTTC. This gives the protein CASSRGLAGGLHEQYF.

This clonotype showed up just a few times. CDR3 DNA sequence: TGCGCCAGCAGCCTCGGAGGGCCTAGCATGGCCGGGGAGCTGTTTTTT. It is translated as CASSLGGPSMAGELFF. The chain is built from TRBV5-1 and TRBJ2-2, with D possibly matching TRBD2 (6 bases). Germline V gene sequence: CDR1 SGHRS, CDR2 YFSETQ. The length of the CDR3 is 16 residues. The V end was cut by 4 bases, the J end by 6 bases, with 19 bases between.

This clonotype turned up a few times. The chain employs TRBV20-1 and TRBJ2-3; TRBD1 aligns across 7 bases. Trimming at V came to 2 bases and at J to 1 base, leaving 6 bases not matched to a gene. CDR3 length: 15 amino acids. CDR1 is DFQATT, CDR2 SNEGSKA, per germline (reference sequence). CDR3 DNA: TGCAGTGCTAGACCCACAGGGGTTGGCACAGATACGCAGTATTTT. Its translation is CSARPTGVGTDTQYF.

This clonotype was counted a few times. V is TRBV7-9 and J is TRBJ1-1, with D maybe TRBD1 (5 bases). The CDR3 length is 11 residues. Trimming stripped 5 bases from V and 7 bases from J, with 8 bases between. The germline CDR1 and CDR2 sequences are SEHNR and FQNEAQ (reference sequence). CDR3 sequence: CASSGGDEAFF. The CDR3 DNA reads TGTGCCAGCAGCGGGGGAGATGAAGCTTTCTTT.

This sequence joins TRBV5-1 and TRBJ2-1; D perhaps matches TRBD2 (6 bases). This CDR3 region has 17 residues. The V end lost 0 bases, the J end lost 10 bases, and 23 bases lay between the germline ends. Germline CDR1 is SGHRS and CDR2 is YFSETQ. CDR3 nucleotide sequence: TGCGCCAGCAGCTTGGGGGGCCGGGACTCCTCGAGTCGGGAGCAGTTCTTC. This sequence encodes CASSLGGRDSSSREQFF.

This clonotype was detected a few times. The J gene is TRBJ1-4, the V gene TRBV12-3 or TRBV12-4, with 8 bases that match TRBD1. V shed 6 bases and J 8 bases; nucleotides not matched to a gene: 11. The CDR3 covers 15 residues. The CDR3 reads CASSAGGSGGEKLFF. CDR3 DNA sequence: TGTGCCAGCAGCGCAGGGGGCTCGGGCGGGGAAAAACTGTTTTTT.

This clonotype was picked up a small number of times. The genes are TRBV5-1 and TRBJ2-5; 7 bases agree with TRBD2. Germline V gives CDR1 SGHRS, CDR2 YFSETQ. The CDR3 loop spans 15 amino acids. The V and J ends lost 3 bases and 4 bases, in that order; junction bases with no gene match: 9. CDR3 amino acids: CASSSTGGRGETQYF. As DNA, the CDR3 is TGCGCCAGCAGCTCTACGGGAGGCCGGGGAGAGACCCAGTACTTC.

This clonotype showed up just a few times. The V and J genes are TRBV9 and TRBJ2-1; D gene unclear. The germline CDR1 and CDR2 sequences are SGDLS and YYNGEE. The CDR3 runs 12 residues. The V end lost 4 bases, the J end lost 8 bases, and 10 bases lay between the germline ends. This CDR3 reads CASSTPTHEQFF. CDR3 DNA: TGTGCCAGCAGCACCCCAACCCATGAGCAGTTCTTC.

This clonotype appeared a few times. The chain carries TRBV11-2 and TRBJ1-2; 10 nucleotides line up with TRBD1. Trimming took 6 bases from V and 3 from J; bases not matched to a gene: 16. Germline V CDR1 and CDR2: SGHAT, FQNNGV. The CDR3 is 18 residues long. CDR3 nucleotides: TGTGCCAGCAGAATACCGGGACAGGGGAATAATGGGGACTATGGCTACACCTTC. The encoded protein is CASRIPGQGNNGDYGYTF.

This clonotype was picked up a small number of times. The V call is TRBV25-1, the J call TRBJ2-5; D is tentatively TRBD1 or TRBD2 (6 bases each). The CDR3 totals 13 residues. Trimming left V 8 bases short and J 2 bases short, with 12 bases between. Per germline, CDR1 MGHDK and CDR2 SYGVNS. DNA for the CDR3: TGTGCCAGCCGAAGGGGGGCGCAAGAGACCCAGTACTTC. Translation: CASRRGAQETQYF.

This clonotype appeared a few times. CDR3 in DNA: TGTGCCAGCAGTACCCGGGCCTCCCTGGGTAACGAGCAGTACGTC. Residues: CASSTRASLGNEQYV. J is TRBJ2-7 and V is TRBV28; D uncertain. The germline gives CDR1 MDHEN, CDR2 SYDVKM. The CDR3 has 15 residues. V lost 5 bases and J lost 5, with 19 bases in between.

In its sample, this clonotype was seen a few times. The J gene is TRBJ2-3, the V gene TRBV3-1; 8 bases agree with TRBD2. This CDR3 contains 15 residues. The ends lost 6 bases at V and 4 bases at J; junction bases unmatched: 9. Germline V CDR1 and CDR2: LGHDT, YNNKEL (reference sequence). In nucleotides, the CDR3 is TGTGCCAGCAGATTCGAGGCGGGAGGTTCAGATACGCAGTATTTT. It codes for CASRFEAGGSDTQYF.

The chain combines TRBV28 with TRBJ1-1; no reliable D call. Trimming cost V 1 base and J 2 bases, with 17 bases left between them. The CDR3 consists of 17 residues. Per the germline V gene, CDR1 is MDHEN and CDR2 is SYDVKM. In DNA, the CDR3 is TGTGCCAGCAGTTTATCCGGGCTCCGACGGACCAACACTGAAGCTTTCTTT. It translates to CASSLSGLRRTNTEAFF.

In its sample, this clonotype was seen a few times. The chain couples TRBV7-8 to TRBJ1-5, with unresolved D. Trimming cost V 3 bases and J 2 bases, with 14 bases left between them. CDR3 size: 16 residues. Germline CDR1 reads SGHVS; CDR2 reads FQNEAQ. In DNA, the CDR3 is TGTGCCAGCAGCTTGTATTGGGCTGGTGGCAATCAGCCCCAGCATTTT. Translated, it gives CASSLYWAGGNQPQHF.

This clonotype was counted a few times. The chain carries TRBV12-3 or TRBV12-4 and TRBJ2-2; 8 nucleotides match TRBD1. The CDR3 covers 14 residues. V trimming: 7 bases; J trimming: 7 bases; junction bases outside the gene matches: 8. This chain's CDR3 is CASTRTGTGGELFF. The CDR3 DNA follows: TGTGCCAGCACCAGGACAGGGACTGGCGGGGAGCTGTTTTTT.

This clonotype was detected a few times. V and J are TRBV21-1 and TRBJ2-7; the DNA was not compared with TRBD2, the D call given in the table. TRBV21-1 is designated a pseudogene. The CDR3 totals 16 residues. CDR3 nucleotides: TGTGCCAGCAGCCAGGGACTAGCGGGAGCAAAGTACGAGCAGTACTTC. Translation: CASSQGLAGAKYEQYF.

The table lists this clonotype with a few counts. V and J are TRBV20-1 and TRBJ1-2, with D perhaps TRBD1 (5 bases). Trimming removed 4 bases at V and 7 bases at J, with 13 bases between. The germline gives CDR1 DFQATT, CDR2 SNEGSKA (reference sequence). The CDR3 consists of 12 residues. The CDR3 loop is CSAIHQGSGYTF. As DNA, the CDR3 is TGCAGTGCTATTCATCAGGGCTCTGGCTACACCTTC.